This TCR beta chain was sequenced during a study of blood T cells in healthy people across ages. Every donor contributed around 10 milliliters of peripheral blood by blood draw. Per-sample PBMC isolation yielded at least 6 million cells. In the case of this clonotype: Antigen unknown.

Study-level points and caveats: Diversity figures derived from one million T cells were judged to underestimate the true value.

The authors ran a second PCR of about 6 to 11 cycles using a sample-barcoded 5' primer and a J-beta primer mix. TCRdb analysed the 5' RACE reads with MiXCR anew, one entry per CDR3 protein. The sample has approximately 850,000 distinct CDR3 sequences, 44% seen once; the top ten hold under 20%. This CDR3 is built from 13 residues. With V trimmed by 7 bases and J by 7 bases, 10 bases remained unmatched. CDR1 is SGHRS and CDR2 is YFSETQ in the germline V gene. This chain connects TRBV5-1 to TRBJ1-2, with 7 bases aligning to TRBD1. This TCR came from a man aged 60-69 years in good health. The source material was blood. The CDR3 here is CASHTTGARGYTF. The CDR3 bases are TGCGCCAGCCACACAACAGGGGCTCGTGGCTACACCTTC.